A single sample gave rise to the 5 T cell receptor beta chains below, sequenced in a study of blood T cell repertoires in COVID-19. Sequenced by immunoSEQ multiplex PCR; TCRdb stores in-frame clones only, minus some. The profile shows about 180,000 clones, about 90% of them singletons. Sequenced input: PBMCs or T cells enriched from blood (not recorded which). The receptors come from a human donor with acute COVID-19. The donor label of this sample is uncertain.

This chain joins TRBV30 and TRBJ2-7, with 9 bases that match TRBD2. Trimming took 2 bases from V and 2 from J; bases not matched to a gene: 4. CDR1 GTSNPN and CDR2 SVGIG come from the germline V gene (reference sequence). CDR3 length equals 14 residues. CDR3 protein: CAWSSIAGAYEQYF. CDR3 sequence (DNA): TGTGCCTGGAGTTCCATAGCGGGGGCCTACGAGCAGTACTTC.

The gene calls are TRBV5-1 and TRBJ2-7; the match to TRBD1 covers 9 bases. This CDR3 has 16 residues. Germline values: CDR1 SGHRS, CDR2 YFSETQ. Unmatched junction bases numbered 6, after V lost 0 bases and J lost 2 bases. In DNA, the CDR3 is TGCGCCAGCAGCTTGGCGGGACAGGGCCCAGCCTACGAGCAGTACTTC. This sequence encodes CASSLAGQGPAYEQYF. The complete variable domain, with remaining parts taken from reference TRBV5-1 and TRBJ2-7, reads KAGVTQTPRYLIKTRGQQVTLSCSPISGHRSVSWYQQTPGQGLQFLFEYFSETQRNKGNFPGRFSGRQFSNSRSEMNVSTLELGDSALYLCASSLAGQGPAYEQYFGPGTRLTVT.

This clone was observed a single time. The chain employs TRBV19 and TRBJ1-4, with 11 positions matching TRBD1. After removal of 4 bases from V and 8 bases from J, the junction contained 9 bases not matched to a gene. Germline V gene lookup returns CDR1 LNHDA and CDR2 SQIVND (reference sequence). The CDR3 runs to 16 residues. CDR3 sequence reads: CASSTRLGQGDEKLFF. CDR3 nucleotides: TGTGCCAGTAGTACCCGCCTGGGACAGGGGGACGAAAAACTGTTTTTT.

The J gene is TRBJ2-3, the V gene TRBV7-8, with 12 bases identical to TRBD2. The CDR3 spans 18 residues. Germline V CDR1 and CDR2: SGHVS, FQNEAQ. Trimming took 1 base from V and 0 from J; bases not matched to a gene: 5. CDR3 sequence (DNA): TGTGCCAGCAGCTTAGGTCTAGCGGGGGGGTCTAGCACAGATACGCAGTATTTT. Protein sequence: CASSLGLAGGSSTDTQYF.

The chain links TRBV7-2 to TRBJ2-1, with 12 bases identical to TRBD2. J lost 8 bases, V lost 5 bases, and 7 bases had no gene match. The length of the CDR3 is 15 residues. Germline V gene sequence: CDR1 SGHTA, CDR2 FQGNSA. Here the CDR3 DNA reads TGTGCCAGCAGCGCCTCTAGCGGGGGGGCTTATGAGCAGTTCTTC. Its protein product is CASSASSGGAYEQFF.